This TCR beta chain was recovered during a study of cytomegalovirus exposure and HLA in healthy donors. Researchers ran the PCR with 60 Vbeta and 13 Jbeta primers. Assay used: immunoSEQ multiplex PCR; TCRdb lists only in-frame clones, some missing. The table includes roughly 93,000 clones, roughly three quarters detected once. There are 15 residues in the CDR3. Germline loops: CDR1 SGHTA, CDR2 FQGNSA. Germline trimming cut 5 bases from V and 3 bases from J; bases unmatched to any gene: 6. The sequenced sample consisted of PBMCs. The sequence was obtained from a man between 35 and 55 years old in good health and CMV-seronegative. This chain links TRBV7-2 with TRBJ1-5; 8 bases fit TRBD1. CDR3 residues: CASSRDRGPNQPQHF. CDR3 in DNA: TGTGCCAGCAGCAGAGACAGGGGCCCCAATCAGCCCCAGCATTTT.